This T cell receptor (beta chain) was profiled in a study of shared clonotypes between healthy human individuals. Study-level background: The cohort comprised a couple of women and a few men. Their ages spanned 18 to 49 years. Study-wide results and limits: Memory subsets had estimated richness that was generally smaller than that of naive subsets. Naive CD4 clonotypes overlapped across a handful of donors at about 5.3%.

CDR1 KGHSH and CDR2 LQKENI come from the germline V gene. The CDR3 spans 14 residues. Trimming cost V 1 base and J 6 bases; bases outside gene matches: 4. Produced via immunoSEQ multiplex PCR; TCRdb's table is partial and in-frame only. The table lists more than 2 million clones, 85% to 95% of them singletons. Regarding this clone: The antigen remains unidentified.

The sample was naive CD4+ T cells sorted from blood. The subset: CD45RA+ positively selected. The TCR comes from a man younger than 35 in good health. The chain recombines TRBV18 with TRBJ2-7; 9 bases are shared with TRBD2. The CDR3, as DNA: TGTGCCAGCTCACCACTGCGGGAGGGCCGCGAGCAGTACTTC. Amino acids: CASSPLREGREQYF.